These 13 T cell receptor beta chains originate from one sample sequenced in a study of blood T cell repertoires in COVID-19. Profiling relied on immunoSEQ multiplex PCR, and the TCRdb table lists in-frame clones only, not all of them. The sample includes about 180,000 clones, 86% of them seen just once. Sequenced sample: PBMCs or T cells enriched from blood (not recorded which). These TCRs come from a woman in her twenties or thirties who had recovered from COVID-19.

The chain uses TRBV5-5 and TRBJ2-2; no reliable D call. This CDR3 spans 13 amino acids. The germline V gene has CDR1 SGHKS and CDR2 YYEKEE (reference sequence). Trimming took off 2 bases at V and 6 bases at J, with 8 bases between the two ends. The CDR3 nucleotides are TGTGCCAGCAGCTTTAGTATGGCCGGGGAGCTGTTTTTT. Translating it yields CASSFSMAGELFF.

This clone has only a few counts. The chain uses TRBV7-3 and TRBJ2-1; D is perhaps TRBD2 (5 bases). The CDR3 totals 13 residues. Deletions cut 3 bases from V and 6 bases from J, with 9 bases between. Germline loops: CDR1 SGHTA, CDR2 FQGTGA. The CDR3 loop reads CASSFSGANEQFF. CDR3 nucleotides: TGTGCCAGCAGCTTCAGCGGCGCCAATGAGCAGTTCTTC.

A single count supports this clone. The DNA for the CDR3 is TGTGCCACCAGTGAGGGGGGTAGAGAGACCCAGTACTTC. Amino acid sequence: CATSEGGRETQYF. The J gene is TRBJ2-5, the V gene TRBV24-1; D is possibly TRBD2 (6 bases). V lost 4 bases and J 4 bases, leaving 9 bases between the germline ends. In germline, CDR1 is KGHDR, CDR2 SFDVKD. There are 13 residues in the CDR3.

This sequence joins TRBV28 and TRBJ2-5; D perhaps matches TRBD1 (6 bases). There are 16 residues in the CDR3. Trimming removed 8 bases from V and 1 base from J, with 20 bases in between. Germline V gene data show CDR1 as MDHEN and CDR2 as SYDVKM. The CDR3 loop reads CASLSARQAIQETQYF. In DNA form, the CDR3 reads TGTGCCAGCTTGTCGGCGAGACAGGCCATCCAAGAGACCCAGTACTTC.

This clone was seen a single time. The chain joins TRBV27 to TRBJ1-1, with D possibly TRBD1 on 6 matching bases. The length of the CDR3 is 13 residues. Per the germline V gene, CDR1 is MNHEY and CDR2 is SMNVEV (reference sequence). The germline V and J ends were trimmed by 6 bases and 5 bases, with 13 bases remaining between them. In DNA, the CDR3 is TGTGCCAGCAGCCTAGGGGGAAATACTGAAGCTTTCTTT. Its translation is CASSLGGNTEAFF.

The chain employs TRBV9 and TRBJ2-5, with a tentative D call TRBD2 (5 bases). The CDR3 is 14 residues long. In germline, CDR1 is SGDLS, CDR2 YYNGEE. V lost 7 bases to trimming and J lost 1 base, with 14 bases between them. In DNA, the CDR3 is TGTGCCAGCGGAGGTGCGGGTTTCCAAGAGACCCAGTACTTC. As protein: CASGGAGFQETQYF.

The CDR3 sequence is CASSLGTGDSGANVLTF. Written as DNA, the CDR3 is TGTGCCAGCAGCTTAGGCACCGGAGACTCTGGGGCCAACGTCCTGACTTTC. The chain couples TRBV7-2 to TRBJ2-6; no firm D call. The CDR3 has 17 amino acids. With 1 base removed from V and 0 bases from J, the gap between germline ends came to 10 bases. Looked up from germline, CDR1 is SGHTA and CDR2 is FQGNSA.

V usage is TRBV27 and J usage is TRBJ2-5; a weak D match, TRBD1 (5 bases). The CDR3 spans 14 residues. The germline V gene has CDR1 MNHEY and CDR2 SMNVEV (reference sequence). The ends were cut back, 4 bases at V and 1 base at J, with 10 bases in the middle. CDR3 residues: CASSSGQFQETQYF. CDR3 coding DNA: TGTGCCAGCAGTTCCGGACAATTCCAAGAGACCCAGTACTTC.

The DNA of the CDR3 is TGCAGCGTTGGTGTTGGCGGGGCGGTCGAGCAGTACTTC. As protein: CSVGVGGAVEQYF. V is TRBV29-1 and J is TRBJ2-7; possibly TRBD2 for D (6 bases). This CDR3 has 13 amino acids. Trimming pared 4 bases from V and 6 bases from J, leaving 16 bases between. Germline CDR1 reads SQVTM; CDR2 reads ANQGSEA.

This sequence joins TRBV3-1 (or the pseudogene TRBV3-2) and TRBJ2-2; D is unclear. The germline V gene encodes CDR1 LGHDT and CDR2 YNNKEL (reference sequence). The CDR3 is 15 amino acids. Deletions cut 0 bases from V and 7 bases from J, with 12 bases between. As DNA, the CDR3 is TGTGCCAGCAGCCAAGATCTTGAGGCTGTCGGGGAGCTGTTTTTT. Translation: CASSQDLEAVGELFF.

The chain recombines TRBV15 with TRBJ2-1, with 8 positions matching TRBD2. V was pared by 5 bases and J by 0 bases, with 3 bases of the junction left unmatched. This CDR3 has 15 residues. Germline assignment: CDR1 LNHNV and CDR2 YYDKDF (reference sequence). The CDR3 sequence: CATSSGTSSYNEQFF. The CDR3 nucleotides are TGTGCCACCAGCTCCGGGACTAGCTCCTACAATGAGCAGTTCTTC. Full variable domain (rest looked up from reference TRBV15 and TRBJ2-1): DAMVIQNPRYQVTQFGKPVTLSCSQTLNHNVMYWYQQKSSQAPKLLFHYYDKDFNNEADTPDNFQSRRPNTSFCFLDIRSPGLGDTAMYLCATSSGTSSYNEQFFGPGTRLTVL.

CDR3 DNA sequence: TGTGCCAGCAGTGACAGGGCCCCTTACTACAATGAGCAGTTCTTC. Its translation: CASSDRAPYYNEQFF. V and J are TRBV27 and TRBJ2-1, with 7 bases aligning to TRBD1. CDR1 and CDR2 (germline): MNHEY, SMNVEV (reference sequence). Trimming took 5 bases from V and 3 from J; bases not matched to a gene: 7. The CDR3 contains 15 residues.

V is TRBV5-8 and J is TRBJ2-7, with D perhaps TRBD1 (6 bases). CDR1 and CDR2 from the germline V gene are SGHTS and YDEGEE. V dropped 6 bases and J dropped 4 bases, with 26 bases sitting between them. CDR3 length: 17 amino acids. The CDR3, as DNA: TGTGCCAGCATACCGACACCAACGGGACAAATAAGTTACGAGCAGTACTTC. It yields the protein CASIPTPTGQISYEQYF.